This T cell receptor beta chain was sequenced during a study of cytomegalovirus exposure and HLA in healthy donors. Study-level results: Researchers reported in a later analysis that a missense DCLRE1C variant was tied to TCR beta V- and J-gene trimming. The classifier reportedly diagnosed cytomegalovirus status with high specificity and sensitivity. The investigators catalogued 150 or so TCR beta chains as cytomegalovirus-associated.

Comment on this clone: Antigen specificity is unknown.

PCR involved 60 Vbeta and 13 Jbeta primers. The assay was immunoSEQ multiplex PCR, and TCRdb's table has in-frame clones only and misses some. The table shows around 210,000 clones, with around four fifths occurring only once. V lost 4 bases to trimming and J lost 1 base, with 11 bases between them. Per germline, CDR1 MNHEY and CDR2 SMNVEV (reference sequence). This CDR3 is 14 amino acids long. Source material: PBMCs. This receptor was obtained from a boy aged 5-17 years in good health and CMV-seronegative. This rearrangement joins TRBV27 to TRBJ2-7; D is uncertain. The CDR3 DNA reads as TGTGCCAGCAGTTCTCGACAACATTCCTACGAGCAGTACTTC. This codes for CASSSRQHSYEQYF.